The clone carrying this T cell receptor beta chain has ten or more counts. Its cognate antigen is unknown. This beta chain was picked up by a library intended for alpha chains and is off target, so its count carries little meaning. MiXCR, applied by TCRdb to the 5' RACE reads, yields one record per CDR3 protein. Among 10,000 to 11,000 distinct CDR3 sequences listed, about 8% were seen once. These data are taken from a study of spatial heterogeneity in lung cancer. Study in general: Among detected sequences, beta-chain ones consistently exceeded alpha-chain ones in number.

Study-wide points: Tumors with more nonsynonymous mutations had more expanded intratumoral alpha and beta TCRs.

Time point meaning: sample taken at primary tumor resection. Samples were obtained from approximately 76 donors, all untreated early-stage non-small cell lung cancer patients. The CDR3 covers 14 residues. V shed 7 bases and J 5 bases; nucleotides not matched to a gene: 8. The germline V gene encodes CDR1 MDHEN and CDR2 SYDVKM. The TCR originated in a female donor with early-stage non-small cell lung cancer. The chain links TRBV28 to TRBJ2-5; 9 positions agree with TRBD2. Sequences were derived from lung tumor tissue, sampled at surgery. The CDR3 sequence: CASTVAGAGETQYF. The CDR3 coding sequence is TGTGCCAGCACCGTAGCGGGGGCCGGGGAGACCCAGTACTTC.